This T cell receptor (beta chain) emerged from a study of blood T cell repertoires in COVID-19. As for the study in general: Sources were T cells, B-cell-depleted T cells, or PBMCs; the material itself was cDNA or gDNA.

Only in-frame clones appear in the TCRdb table, and some are missing; sequencing was by immunoSEQ multiplex PCR. The data contain 300,000 to 400,000 clones, more than 70% of them singletons. This CDR3 has 16 residues. CDR1 SGHTA and CDR2 FQGNSA come from the germline V gene. The trim removed 1 base at V and 3 bases at J, leaving 9 bases unmatched. The chain employs TRBV7-2 and TRBJ2-7, with 7 bases identical to TRBD2. This clonotype was obtained from a woman aged 50 to 60 who had recovered from COVID-19. The sample comprised peripheral blood. The CDR3 nucleotides read TGTGCCAGCAGCTTAGATTTAGCTAGCGGAAACTACGAGCAGTACTTC. Translating gives CASSLDLASGNYEQYF.